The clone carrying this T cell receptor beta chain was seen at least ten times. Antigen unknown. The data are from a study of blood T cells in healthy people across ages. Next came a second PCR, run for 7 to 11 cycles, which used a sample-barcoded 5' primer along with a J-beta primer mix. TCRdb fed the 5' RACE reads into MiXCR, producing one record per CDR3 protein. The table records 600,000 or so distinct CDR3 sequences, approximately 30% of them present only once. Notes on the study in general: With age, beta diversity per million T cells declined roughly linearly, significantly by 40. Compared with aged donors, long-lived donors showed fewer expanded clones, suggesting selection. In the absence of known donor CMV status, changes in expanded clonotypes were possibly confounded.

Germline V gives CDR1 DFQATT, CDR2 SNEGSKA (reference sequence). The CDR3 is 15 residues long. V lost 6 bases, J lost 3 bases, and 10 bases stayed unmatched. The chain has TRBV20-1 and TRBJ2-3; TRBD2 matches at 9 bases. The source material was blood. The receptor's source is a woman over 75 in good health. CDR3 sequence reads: CSAELPGLATDTQYF. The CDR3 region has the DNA TGCAGTGCCGAGCTTCCGGGACTAGCAACAGATACGCAGTATTTT.